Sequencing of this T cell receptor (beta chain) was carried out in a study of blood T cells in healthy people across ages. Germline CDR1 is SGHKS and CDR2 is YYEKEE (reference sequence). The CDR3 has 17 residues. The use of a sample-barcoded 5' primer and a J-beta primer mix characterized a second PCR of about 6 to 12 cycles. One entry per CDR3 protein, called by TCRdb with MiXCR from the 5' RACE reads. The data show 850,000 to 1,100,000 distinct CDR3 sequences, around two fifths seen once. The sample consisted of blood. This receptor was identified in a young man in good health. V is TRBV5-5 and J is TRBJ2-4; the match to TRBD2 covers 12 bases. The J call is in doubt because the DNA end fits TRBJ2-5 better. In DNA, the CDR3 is TGTGCCAGCAGCCCTGAACTAGCGGGGGGCTTCAGGGAGACCCAGTACTTC. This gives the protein CASSPELAGGFRETQYF.